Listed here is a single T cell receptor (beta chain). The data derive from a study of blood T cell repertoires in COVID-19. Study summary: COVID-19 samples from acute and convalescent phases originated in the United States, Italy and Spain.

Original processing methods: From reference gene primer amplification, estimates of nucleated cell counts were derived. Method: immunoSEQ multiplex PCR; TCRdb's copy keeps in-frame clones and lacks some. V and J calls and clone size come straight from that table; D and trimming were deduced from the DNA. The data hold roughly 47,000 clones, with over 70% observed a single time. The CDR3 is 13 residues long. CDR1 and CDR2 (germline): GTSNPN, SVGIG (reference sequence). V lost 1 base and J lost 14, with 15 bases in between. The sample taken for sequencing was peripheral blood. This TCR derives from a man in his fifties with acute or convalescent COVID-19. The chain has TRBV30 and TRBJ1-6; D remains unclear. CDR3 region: CAWSDTVLETLHF. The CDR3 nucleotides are TGTGCCTGGAGTGACACAGTCCTGGAAACCCTCCACTTT.